This entry features one TCR beta chain sequence. The data are from a study of brain T cells in children with intractable seizures. This CDR3 has 15 residues. V lost 5 bases to trimming and J lost 4 bases; unmatched junction nucleotides: 6. In germline, CDR1 is SGHNT, CDR2 YENEEA. The time point was: blood from clinic visit 5 months post-surgery; TSC patient then seizure free. Sequencing was limited to surgery cases with top T cell transcript signatures in brain tissue. Sequenced by immunoSEQ multiplex PCR; TCRdb stores in-frame clones only, minus some. The sample has about 350,000 clones, about 94% seen once; the top ten hold 4.5% to 7%.

The source of this sequence is a boy less than two years old with tuberous sclerosis and intractable seizures. The source material was peripheral blood, sampled about 5 months after surgery. This sequence joins TRBV11-3 and TRBJ2-1; 9 bases fit TRBD1. The CDR3 DNA is TGTGCCAGCAGCCACCCGGGACAGGGTTACAATGAGCAGTTCTTC. Translating it yields CASSHPGQGYNEQFF.